The clone carrying this T cell receptor (beta chain) was observed a single time. Its antigen is not identified. The data stem from a study of radiotherapy plus CTLA-4 blockade in lung cancer. Across the study: Overall, roughly 17% of patients showed an objective response, while 31% attained disease control.

Findings and limits, study-wide: Among reported predictors of response, early blood T cell clone dynamics with interferon-beta performed best.

Sequencing used immunoSEQ multiplex PCR; TCRdb keeps in-frame clones, though not all of them. The sample yields approximately 52,000 clones, about four fifths seen once. Alongside CTLA-4 blockade with ipilimumab, patients with chemo-refractory metastatic non-small-cell lung cancer received focal radiation. V gave up 6 bases and J gave up 4 bases; unmatched junction bases: 8. The CDR3 extends over 15 amino acids. CDR1 and CDR2 (germline): ENHRY, SYGVKD. The material was peripheral blood, obtained from a patient treated with radiotherapy plus ipilimumab. The chain links TRBV10-3 to TRBJ2-1; the match to TRBD2 covers 8 bases. This sequence originates from a human donor with non-small cell lung cancer who had a complete response to radiotherapy plus ipilimumab. CDR3 in DNA: TGTGCCATCAGGCCGACTAGCGAGCGATACAATGAGCAGTTCTTC. Its protein product is CAIRPTSERYNEQFF.